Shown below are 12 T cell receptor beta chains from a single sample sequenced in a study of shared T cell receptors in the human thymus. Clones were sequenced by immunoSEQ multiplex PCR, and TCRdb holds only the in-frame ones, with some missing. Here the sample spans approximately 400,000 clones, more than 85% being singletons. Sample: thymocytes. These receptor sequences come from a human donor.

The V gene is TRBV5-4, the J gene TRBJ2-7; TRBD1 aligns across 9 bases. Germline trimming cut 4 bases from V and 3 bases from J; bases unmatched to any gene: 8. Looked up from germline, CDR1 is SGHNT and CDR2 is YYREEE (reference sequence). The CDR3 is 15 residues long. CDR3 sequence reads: CASSDRDRAVYEQYF. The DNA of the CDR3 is TGTGCCAGCAGCGACCGGGACAGGGCAGTCTACGAGCAGTACTTC.

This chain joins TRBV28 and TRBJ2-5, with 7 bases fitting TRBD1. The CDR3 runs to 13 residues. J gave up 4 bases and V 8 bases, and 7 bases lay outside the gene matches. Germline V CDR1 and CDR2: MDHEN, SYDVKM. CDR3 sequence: CASYETGIETQYF. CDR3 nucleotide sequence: TGTGCCAGCTACGAGACAGGGATAGAGACCCAGTACTTC.

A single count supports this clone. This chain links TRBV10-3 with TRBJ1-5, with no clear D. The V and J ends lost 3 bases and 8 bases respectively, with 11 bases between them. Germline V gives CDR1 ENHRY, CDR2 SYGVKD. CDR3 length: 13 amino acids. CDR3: CAISEGRSEPQHF. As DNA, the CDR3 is TGTGCCATCAGTGAAGGCAGGAGCGAGCCCCAGCATTTT.

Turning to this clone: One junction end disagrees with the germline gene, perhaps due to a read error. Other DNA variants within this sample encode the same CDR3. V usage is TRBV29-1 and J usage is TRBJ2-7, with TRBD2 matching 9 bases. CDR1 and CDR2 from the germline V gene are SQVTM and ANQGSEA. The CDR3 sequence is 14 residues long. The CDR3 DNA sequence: TGCAGCGTCGAAGTCGCGGGAGGGTCGTACGAGCAGTACTTC. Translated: CSVEVAGGSYEQYF.

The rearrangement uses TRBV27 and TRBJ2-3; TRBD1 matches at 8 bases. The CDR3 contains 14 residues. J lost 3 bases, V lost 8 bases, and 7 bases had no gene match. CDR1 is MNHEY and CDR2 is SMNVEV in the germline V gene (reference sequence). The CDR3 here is CASEGQGGTDTQYF. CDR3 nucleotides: TGTGCCAGCGAAGGACAGGGCGGAACAGATACGCAGTATTTT.

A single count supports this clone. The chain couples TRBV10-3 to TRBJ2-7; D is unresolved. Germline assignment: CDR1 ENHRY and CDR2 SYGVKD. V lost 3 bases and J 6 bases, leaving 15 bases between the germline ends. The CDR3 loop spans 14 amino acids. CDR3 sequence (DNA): TGTGCCATCAGTGATAATGGTGAAGTAACCGAGCAGTACTTC. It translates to CAISDNGEVTEQYF.

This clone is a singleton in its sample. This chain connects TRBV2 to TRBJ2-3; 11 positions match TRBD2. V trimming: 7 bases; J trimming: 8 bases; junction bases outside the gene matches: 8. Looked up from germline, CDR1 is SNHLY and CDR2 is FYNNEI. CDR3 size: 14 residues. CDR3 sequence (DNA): TGTGCCAGCACTCCGACTAGCGGGAAAGCTACGCAGTATTTT. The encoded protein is CASTPTSGKATQYF. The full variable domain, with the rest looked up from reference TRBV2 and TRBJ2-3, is EPEVTQTPSHQVTQMGQEVILRCVPISNHLYFYWYRQILGQKVEFLVSFYNNEISEKSEIFDDQFSVERPDGSNFTLKIRSTKLEDSAMYFCASTPTSGKATQYFGPGTRLTVL.

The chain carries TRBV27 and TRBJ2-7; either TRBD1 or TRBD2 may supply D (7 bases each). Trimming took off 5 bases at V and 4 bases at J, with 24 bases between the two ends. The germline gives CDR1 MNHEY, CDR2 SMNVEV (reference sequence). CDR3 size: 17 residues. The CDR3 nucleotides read TGTGCCAGCAGTCCGCCCCTAAGGGAGGGGGCGAGGTACGAGCAGTACTTC. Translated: CASSPPLREGARYEQYF.

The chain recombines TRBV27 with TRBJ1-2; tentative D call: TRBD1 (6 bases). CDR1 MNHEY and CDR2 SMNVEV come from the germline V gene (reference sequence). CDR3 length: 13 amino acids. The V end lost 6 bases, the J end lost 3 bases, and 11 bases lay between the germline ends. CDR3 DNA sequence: TGTGCCAGCAGACAGGGTCCCCACTATGGCTACACCTTC. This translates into CASRQGPHYGYTF.

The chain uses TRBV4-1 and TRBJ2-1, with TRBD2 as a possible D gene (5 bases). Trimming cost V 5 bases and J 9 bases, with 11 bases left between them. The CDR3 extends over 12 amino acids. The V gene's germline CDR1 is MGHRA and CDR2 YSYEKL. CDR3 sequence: CASSYNRGEQFF. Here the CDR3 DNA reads TGCGCCAGCAGCTACAATCGGGGTGAGCAGTTCTTC.

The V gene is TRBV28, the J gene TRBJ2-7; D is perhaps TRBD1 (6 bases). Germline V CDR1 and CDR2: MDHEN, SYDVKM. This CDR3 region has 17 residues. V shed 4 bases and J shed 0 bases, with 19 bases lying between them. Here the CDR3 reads CASSSSSRGGISYEQYF. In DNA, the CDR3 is TGTGCCAGCAGTTCTTCCTCCAGGGGTGGAATCTCCTACGAGCAGTACTTC.

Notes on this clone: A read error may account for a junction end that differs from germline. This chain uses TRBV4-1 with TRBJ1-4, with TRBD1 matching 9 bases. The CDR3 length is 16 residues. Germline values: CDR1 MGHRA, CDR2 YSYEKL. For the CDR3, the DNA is TGCGTCAGCAGCCAAGCTACGGGACAGGGTAATGAAAAACTGTTTTTT. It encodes CVSSQATGQGNEKLFF.